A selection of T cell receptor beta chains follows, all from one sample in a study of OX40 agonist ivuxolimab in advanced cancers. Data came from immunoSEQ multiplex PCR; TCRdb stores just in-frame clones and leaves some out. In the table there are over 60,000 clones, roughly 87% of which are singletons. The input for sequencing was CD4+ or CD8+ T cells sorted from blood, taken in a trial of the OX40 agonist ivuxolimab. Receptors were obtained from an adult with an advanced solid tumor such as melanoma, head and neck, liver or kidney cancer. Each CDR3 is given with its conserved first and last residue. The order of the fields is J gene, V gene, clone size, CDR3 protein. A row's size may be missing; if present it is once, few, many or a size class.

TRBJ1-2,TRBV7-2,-,CASSPELRVYYGYTF
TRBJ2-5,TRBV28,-,CASSRLDTMKETQYF
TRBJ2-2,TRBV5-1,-,CASRAGTNTGELFF
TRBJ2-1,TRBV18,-,CASSAQGGNEQFF
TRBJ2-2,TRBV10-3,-,CAISEPLGGELFF
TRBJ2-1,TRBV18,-,CASSPAGLSYNEQFF
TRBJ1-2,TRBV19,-,CASSISWQGSYGYTF
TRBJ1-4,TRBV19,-,CASSYREGGEKLFF
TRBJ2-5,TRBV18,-,CASSLGTSGSEETQYF
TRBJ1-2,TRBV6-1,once,CASSESGTANYGYTF
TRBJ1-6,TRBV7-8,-,CASSPGQANSPLHF
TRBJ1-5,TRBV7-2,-,CASSLTGGGSQPQHF
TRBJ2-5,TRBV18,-,CASSPDQQETQYF
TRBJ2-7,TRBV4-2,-,CASSPSSGQGGWSYF
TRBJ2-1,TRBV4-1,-,CASRGGYEQFF
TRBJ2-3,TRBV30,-,CACATRTDTQYF
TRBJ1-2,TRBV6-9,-,CASSKEGIWRGYTF
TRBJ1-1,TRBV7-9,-,CASSPPTELNTEAFF
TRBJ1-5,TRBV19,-,CASSIPPNQPQHF
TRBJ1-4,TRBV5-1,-,CASGIGGSATNEKLFF
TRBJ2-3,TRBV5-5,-,CASSLIPGSTDTQYF
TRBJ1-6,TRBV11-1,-,CASSRGSSYNSPLHF
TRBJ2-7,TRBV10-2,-,CASTELAGGPLEQYF
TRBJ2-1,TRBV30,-,CAWSVDNEQFF
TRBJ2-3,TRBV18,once,CASSFGQITDTQYF
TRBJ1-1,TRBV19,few,CASNRDRGNTEAFF
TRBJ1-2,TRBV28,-,CASRWGDYGYTF
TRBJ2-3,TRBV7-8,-,CASTKSGGAPRDTQYF
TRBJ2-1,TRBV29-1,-,CSVGAGGLYNEQFF
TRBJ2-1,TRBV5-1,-,CASSRTDADNEQFF
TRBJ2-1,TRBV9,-,CASSPSGRAYNEQFF
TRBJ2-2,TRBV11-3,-,CASSLGGGHTGELFF
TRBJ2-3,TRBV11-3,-,CASSLGLAGAGTDTQYF
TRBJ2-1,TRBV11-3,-,CASSGSLGGGDDEQFF
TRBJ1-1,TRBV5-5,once,CASSWGGQSNTEAFF
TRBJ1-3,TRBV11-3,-,CASARGAGNTIYF
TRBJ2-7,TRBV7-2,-,CASSPRGGDEQYF
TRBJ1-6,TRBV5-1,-,CASSLESSYNSPLHF
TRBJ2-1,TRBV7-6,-,CASSSGLAGGPSSYNEQFF
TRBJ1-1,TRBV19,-,CASSPRDSTEAFF
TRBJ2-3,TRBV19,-,CASSGGAPDTQYF
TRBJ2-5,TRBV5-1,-,CASSLREETQYF
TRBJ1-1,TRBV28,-,CASRPTAGTGVLVAFF
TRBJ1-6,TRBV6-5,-,CASSYSTGMNNSPLHF
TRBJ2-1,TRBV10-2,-,CASTAGGRNEQFF
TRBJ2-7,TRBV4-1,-,CASSQSRVMLLYEQYF
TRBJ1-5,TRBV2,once,CASKGTARGGNQPQHF
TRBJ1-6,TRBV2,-,CASSDDTNSPLHF
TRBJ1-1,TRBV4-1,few,CASSPLGRGNTEAFF
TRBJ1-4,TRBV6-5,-,CASSSTGPTEKLFF
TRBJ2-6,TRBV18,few,CASSSGTGAGANVLTF
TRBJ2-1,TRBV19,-,CASSIQPYTSGTNEQFF
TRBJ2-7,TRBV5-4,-,CASSTPGGGEYEQYF